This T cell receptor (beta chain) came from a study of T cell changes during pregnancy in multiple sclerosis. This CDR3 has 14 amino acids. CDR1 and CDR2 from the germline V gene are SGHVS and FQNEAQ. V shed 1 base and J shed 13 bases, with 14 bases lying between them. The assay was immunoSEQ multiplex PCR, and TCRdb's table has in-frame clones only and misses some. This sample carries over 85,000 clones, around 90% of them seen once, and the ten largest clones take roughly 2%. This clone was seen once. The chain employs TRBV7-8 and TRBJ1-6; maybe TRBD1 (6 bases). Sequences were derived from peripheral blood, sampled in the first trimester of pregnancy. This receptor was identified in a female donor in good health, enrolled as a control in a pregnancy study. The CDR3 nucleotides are TGTGCCAGCAGCTTAGGAGGTCCCCAGGGGCCCCTCCACTTT. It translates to CASSLGGPQGPLHF.